This T cell receptor beta chain was observed in a study of control samples from healthy donors and cancer patients. The assay was immunoSEQ multiplex PCR, and TCRdb's table has in-frame clones only and misses some. The table includes around 120,000 clones, more than 80% detected once. This clone was observed once. Germline V CDR1 and CDR2: SGHRS, YFSETQ. Trimming pared 1 base from V and 7 bases from J, leaving 15 bases between. The CDR3 is 15 residues long. The TCR was taken from a woman aged 45-59 years with colorectal cancer. The V and J genes are TRBV5-1 and TRBJ2-1; D is perhaps TRBD2 (5 bases). Sequencing was done on a sample of PBMCs. The DNA for the CDR3 is TGCGCCAGCAGCTTGAGAGGGTCCCTTTGGAATGAGCAGTTCTTC. It encodes CASSLRGSLWNEQFF.